The 15 T cell receptor beta chains below all came from one sample that was sequenced in a study of OX40 agonist ivuxolimab in advanced cancers. This table comes from immunoSEQ multiplex PCR, and its TCRdb copy is limited to in-frame clones, with some not included. This table has fewer than 70,000 clones, roughly nine tenths appearing once. The material was CD4+ or CD8+ T cells sorted from blood, obtained in a trial of the OX40 agonist ivuxolimab. The receptor set was obtained from an adult with an advanced solid tumor such as melanoma, head and neck, liver or kidney cancer.

In this sample, this clone turned up a few times. V and J are TRBV5-1 and TRBJ1-1; D gene ambiguous. The germline gives CDR1 SGHRS, CDR2 YFSETQ. V lost 3 bases and J lost 1, with 10 bases in between. CDR3 size: 14 residues. The CDR3 loop is CASSSSLRNTEAFF. The CDR3 DNA sequence: TGCGCCAGCAGCTCGAGTCTCAGGAACACTGAAGCTTTCTTT.

This rearrangement joins TRBV5-8 to TRBJ2-3; possibly TRBD2 for D (5 bases). CDR3 length: 14 residues. Per the germline V gene, CDR1 is SGHTS and CDR2 is YDEGEE. Trimming removed 1 base from V and 8 bases from J, with 14 bases in between. CDR3 sequence: CASSLSSATGTQYF. The CDR3 nucleotides read TGTGCCAGCAGCTTGAGTAGCGCCACGGGTACGCAGTATTTT. Looking up the rest from reference TRBV5-8 and TRBJ2-3 gives the full variable domain: EAGVTQSPTHLIKTRGQQATLRCSPISGHTSVYWYQQALGLGLQFLLWYDEGEERNRGNFPPRFSGRQFPNYSSELNVNALELEDSALYLCASSLSSATGTQYFGPGTRLTVL.

This clone was seen only once. This chain connects TRBV7-9 to TRBJ2-5; the D gene is possibly TRBD2 (6 bases). This CDR3 comprises 15 residues. Germline CDR1 reads SEHNR; CDR2 reads FQNEAQ (reference sequence). Trimming shortened V by 11 bases and J by 4 bases, and 23 bases separated the two germline ends. In DNA form, the CDR3 reads TGTGCCCCCCCCCGGGGGAGAGGGAGAGGAGAGACCCAGTACTTC. Amino acids: CAPPRGRGRGETQYF.

This clone was recorded only once. V usage is TRBV11-2 and J usage is TRBJ2-5; unclear D gene. Trimming stripped 6 bases from V and 5 bases from J, with 13 bases between. Per the germline V gene, CDR1 is SGHAT and CDR2 is FQNNGV. The CDR3 spans 13 residues. In nucleotides, the CDR3 is TGTGCCAGCAGTCTCAGCCGTCGGGAGACCCAGTACTTC. Translation: CASSLSRRETQYF.

V usage is TRBV6-5 and J usage is TRBJ2-7; no clear D gene. V lost 2 bases, J lost 4 bases, and 6 bases lay in between. Germline CDR1 MNHEY, CDR2 SVGAGI. This CDR3 has 12 amino acids. CDR3 loop: CASSYTVYEQYF. As DNA, the CDR3 is TGTGCCAGCAGTTACACAGTTTACGAGCAGTACTTC.

The V and J genes are TRBV2 and TRBJ2-7; 11 nucleotides line up with TRBD1. Germline values: CDR1 SNHLY, CDR2 FYNNEI. V lost 6 bases and J lost 3; bases outside the gene matches: 7. The CDR3 loop spans 15 amino acids. This CDR3 reads CASRVRGTGGYEQYF. The CDR3 DNA is TGTGCCAGCAGGGTACGGGGGACAGGGGGCTACGAGCAGTACTTC.

The V gene is TRBV29-1, the J gene TRBJ2-5; D perhaps matches TRBD2 (5 bases). The CDR3 runs to 13 residues. Trimming removed 7 bases at V and 3 bases at J, with 15 bases between. Looked up from germline, CDR1 is SQVTM and CDR2 is ANQGSEA. CDR3 sequence (DNA): TGCAGCGCCCAGACTACGGTGGAAGAGACCCAGTACTTC. It encodes CSAQTTVEETQYF.

CDR3 sequence reads: CASSGLPSGSETQYF. The CDR3 DNA sequence: TGCGCCAGCAGCGGGCTGCCTAGCGGGAGTGAGACCCAGTACTTC. The chain combines TRBV4-1 with TRBJ2-5; 10 bases are a match to TRBD2. CDR3 length: 15 amino acids. Germline V gives CDR1 MGHRA, CDR2 YSYEKL. V shed 5 bases, J shed 5 bases, and the junction held 8 bases outside the gene matches.

This clone showed up just once. The chain combines TRBV11-2 with TRBJ2-1, with TRBD1 matching over 10 bases. V dropped 5 bases and J dropped 0; count of bases not matched to a gene: 7. The CDR3 is 17 residues long. Germline-derived CDR1 and CDR2 are SGHAT and FQNNGV. CDR3 region: CASSRRTGGTSYNEQFF. The CDR3 coding sequence is TGTGCCAGCAGCCGACGGACAGGGGGGACCTCCTACAATGAGCAGTTCTTC.

V usage is TRBV4-3 and J usage is TRBJ2-6; unclear D gene. Germline V gene sequence: CDR1 LGHNA, CDR2 YSLEER. Trimming shortened V by 0 bases and J by 7 bases, and 13 bases separated the two germline ends. The CDR3 covers 16 residues. The CDR3 protein is CASSQDLGQGANVLTF. The CDR3 DNA reads as TGCGCCAGCAGCCAAGATCTAGGGCAAGGAGCCAACGTCCTGACTTTC.

This rearrangement joins TRBV30 to TRBJ1-2; the D gene is possibly TRBD1 (6 bases). Germline V gene lookup returns CDR1 GTSNPN and CDR2 SVGIG (reference sequence). V shed 4 bases and J shed 6 bases, with 15 bases lying between them. The CDR3 is 13 residues long. CDR3 coding DNA: TGTGCCTGGAAATACGGAGGGGGGGATGGCTACACCTTC. Protein sequence: CAWKYGGGDGYTF.

This clone was detected a few times. The V call is TRBV19, the J call TRBJ1-5; no clear D gene. There are 12 residues in the CDR3. V was shortened by 9 bases and J by 6 bases, with 12 bases between the two germline ends. Germline V gene data show CDR1 as LNHDA and CDR2 as SQIVND (reference sequence). This CDR3 reads CASQRVGQPQHF. The CDR3 DNA is TGTGCCAGCCAAAGGGTGGGTCAGCCCCAGCATTTT.

The CDR3 sequence: CASRRPLRGYNEQFF. CDR3 nucleotides: TGTGCCAGCAGACGCCCCCTGAGGGGCTACAATGAGCAGTTCTTC. The chain carries TRBV27 and TRBJ2-1; D may be TRBD1 or TRBD2 (5 bases each). Between the trimmed V and J ends, which lost 6 bases and 3 bases, there was a span of 15 bases. Germline V gene sequence: CDR1 MNHEY, CDR2 SMNVEV (reference sequence). CDR3 length: 15 residues.

The J gene is TRBJ2-3, the V gene TRBV29-1, with TRBD1 matching over 10 bases. V gave up 1 base and J gave up 5 bases; unmatched junction bases: 6. The CDR3 spans 15 residues. The germline gives CDR1 SQVTM, CDR2 ANQGSEA. This chain's CDR3 is CSVEGRQGAIDTQYF. DNA for the CDR3: TGCAGCGTTGAAGGCCGACAGGGGGCAATAGATACGCAGTATTTT.

This chain connects TRBV5-5 to TRBJ2-3; the D is unclear. There are 13 residues in the CDR3. Trimming cost V 0 bases and J 2 bases, with 4 bases left between them. The germline gives CDR1 SGHKS, CDR2 YYEKEE (reference sequence). CDR3 protein: CASSLASTDTQYF. CDR3 coding DNA: TGTGCCAGCAGCTTGGCTTCCACAGATACGCAGTATTTT.